A single sample is the source of the 28 T cell receptor beta chains below, sequenced in a study of cytomegalovirus exposure and HLA in healthy donors (dated by TCRdb to 2015 to 2018). The method was the immunoSEQ multiplex PCR assay. For the multiplex PCR, a mixture combining 60 forward primers for TCR Vbeta segments and 13 reverse primers for TCR Jbeta segments was used. Held by TCRdb, this immuneACCESS table contains in-frame sequences only and omits some clones. Under half of the omission traces to an unresolved V gene where checked; the cause of the rest is unknown. This sample gives 160,000 or so clones in total; about 72% of them show up just once. Around 3.4% of the sample is taken by the ten largest. Sequenced input: PBMCs. The source of these receptors is a man aged 25-45 years in good health and CMV-seropositive.

This clone was seen a single time. In DNA, the CDR3 is TGTGCCATCAGTGAGGTGACACCCGGGGAGCTGTTTTTT. Protein sequence: CAISEVTPGELFF. J is TRBJ2-2 and V is TRBV10-3; unclear D gene. V was pared by 2 bases and J by 6 bases, with 7 bases between. CDR3 size: 13 residues. Germline V gene lookup returns CDR1 ENHRY and CDR2 SYGVKD.

The chain uses TRBV7-9 and TRBJ2-3, with D perhaps matching TRBD1 (5 bases). The CDR3 extends over 15 amino acids. Germline V gives CDR1 SEHNR, CDR2 FQNEAQ (reference sequence). The V gene lost 5 bases and the J gene lost 3 bases, with 15 bases spanning the gap. The CDR3 DNA is TGTGCCAGCAGCCTGGGGCAGGTGGATACAGATACGCAGTATTTT. Translation gives CASSLGQVDTDTQYF.

The V gene is TRBV5-1, the J gene TRBJ1-1; the D is unclear. The CDR3 length is 15 residues. Trimming stripped 0 bases from V and 1 base from J, with 10 bases between. In germline, CDR1 is SGHRS, CDR2 YFSETQ. CDR3 loop: CASSLAPGSNTEAFF. The CDR3 DNA is TGCGCCAGCAGCTTGGCCCCGGGATCGAACACTGAAGCTTTCTTT.

The chain is built from TRBV30 and TRBJ2-7; D is undetermined. The V end was cut by 2 bases, the J end by 5 bases, with 10 bases between. Germline V gives CDR1 GTSNPN, CDR2 SVGIG (reference sequence). The CDR3 contains 12 residues. The CDR3 nucleotides are TGTGCCTGGAGTAACCGCGTCGACGAGCAGTACTTC. Protein product: CAWSNRVDEQYF.

The chain uses TRBV30 and TRBJ2-5; TRBD1 matches at 12 bases. This CDR3 has 16 residues. V trimming: 2 bases; J trimming: 3 bases; junction bases outside the gene matches: 7. Germline loops: CDR1 GTSNPN, CDR2 SVGIG (reference sequence). The CDR3 region is CAWSFGTGGEEETQYF. CDR3 DNA sequence: TGTGCCTGGAGTTTCGGGACAGGGGGCGAGGAAGAGACCCAGTACTTC.

V and J are TRBV7-2 and TRBJ1-2; 7 bases match TRBD1. The CDR3 extends over 14 amino acids. Germline assignment: CDR1 SGHTA and CDR2 FQGNSA. The V and J ends lost 5 bases and 8 bases, in that order; junction bases with no gene match: 11. The CDR3: CASSRTRDSKGYTF. The CDR3 DNA reads as TGTGCCAGCAGCCGAACGCGGGACAGTAAAGGCTACACCTTC.

V gene TRBV5-1 combines with J gene TRBJ1-3; tentatively, D is TRBD1 (5 bases). CDR1 SGHRS and CDR2 YFSETQ come from the germline V gene. CDR3 size: 16 residues. V was pared by 0 bases and J by 0 bases, with 10 bases between. Here the CDR3 DNA reads TGCGCCAGCAGCTTGGCCGACAGAATCTCTGGAAACACCATATATTTT. This gives the protein CASSLADRISGNTIYF.

The chain recombines TRBV7-2 with TRBJ2-7; D is unclear. Germline V gene data show CDR1 as SGHTA and CDR2 as FQGNSA. V was shortened by 5 bases and J by 6 bases, with 8 bases between the two germline ends. This CDR3 has 11 residues. The CDR3 nucleotides are TGTGCCAGCAGCCCCGGCGGCGAGCAGTACTTC. It is translated as CASSPGGEQYF.

The chain is built from TRBV19 and TRBJ2-7; 9 bases match TRBD1. Germline V gene data show CDR1 as LNHDA and CDR2 as SQIVND (reference sequence). The V segment lost 5 bases and the J segment 7 bases; nucleotides outside the gene matches: 12. CDR3 size: 15 residues. CDR3 sequence (DNA): TGTGCCAGTAGTGCCCGGGACAGGGTCGAAATGGAGCAGTACTTC. Encoded protein: CASSARDRVEMEQYF.

The chain carries TRBV28 and TRBJ1-4; D possibly corresponds to TRBD1 (6 bases). Per the germline V gene, CDR1 is MDHEN and CDR2 is SYDVKM. The CDR3 is 17 amino acids. V lost 2 bases and J lost 0, with 13 bases in between. CDR3 in amino acids: CASSLPSTGPTNEKLFF. The DNA of the CDR3 is TGTGCCAGCAGTTTACCCTCGACAGGTCCAACTAATGAAAAACTGTTTTTT.

CDR3 bases: TGTGCCAGCAGTTTACTGTCCGGGCCCCATCAGGGAAAACTGTTTTTT. It codes for CASSLLSGPHQGKLFF. The rearrangement joins TRBV28 to TRBJ1-4; possible D gene TRBD1, 5 bases. CDR3 length: 16 residues. CDR1 and CDR2 from the germline V gene are MDHEN and SYDVKM. V was pared by 2 bases and J by 10 bases, with 20 bases between.

The V call is TRBV21-1, the J call TRBJ2-5; TRBD1 is the table's D call, not checked against the DNA. TRBV21-1 is deemed a pseudogene. The CDR3 length is 16 residues. The DNA for the CDR3 is TGTGCCAGCAGCAAACGGGTCAGGGGGCGATGGGAGACCCAGTACTTC. Protein sequence: CASSKRVRGRWETQYF.

The J gene is TRBJ2-1, the V gene TRBV29-1; 9 bases are a match to TRBD1. There are 15 residues in the CDR3. Trimming removed 3 bases from V and 0 bases from J; junction bases left unmatched: 3. Germline V gene sequence: CDR1 SQVTM, CDR2 ANQGSEA. The CDR3 is CSVDDRGSSYNEQFF. In DNA, the CDR3 is TGCAGCGTTGACGACAGGGGGAGCTCCTACAATGAGCAGTTCTTC.

The genes are TRBV27 and TRBJ1-6, with no clear D. The CDR3 is made up of 17 amino acids. V was pared by 0 bases and J by 0 bases, with 9 bases between. The germline V gene encodes CDR1 MNHEY and CDR2 SMNVEV (reference sequence). The CDR3 DNA follows: TGTGCCAGCAGTTTATCGTTTGGGAGCTCCTATAATTCACCCCTCCACTTT. This gives the protein CASSLSFGSSYNSPLHF.

V and J are TRBV27 and TRBJ2-3; 9 nucleotides align to TRBD1. The V gene end was trimmed by 5 bases and the J gene end by 6 bases; junction bases not matched to a gene: 9. This CDR3 is built from 15 residues. Germline loops: CDR1 MNHEY, CDR2 SMNVEV (reference sequence). The CDR3 DNA reads TGTGCCAGCAGTACGTTGGACAGGGGAGTGGATACGCAGTATTTT. Protein product: CASSTLDRGVDTQYF.

This clone has only one observation. The rearrangement links TRBV6-5 to TRBJ2-1; D is possibly TRBD1 (5 bases). The CDR3 runs 13 residues. V was cut by 6 bases and J by 6 bases, with 12 bases left in between. CDR1 and CDR2 from the germline V gene are MNHEY and SVGAGI. CDR3 region: CASSQQEINEQFF. DNA of the CDR3: TGTGCCAGCAGCCAACAGGAGATCAATGAGCAGTTCTTC.

V usage is TRBV18 and J usage is TRBJ2-1, with D possibly matching TRBD1 (5 bases). With 0 bases removed from V and 10 bases from J, the gap between germline ends came to 7 bases. Germline V gene lookup returns CDR1 KGHSH and CDR2 LQKENI. The CDR3 consists of 12 residues. CDR3 amino acids: CASSPPSGEQFF. The CDR3, as DNA: TGTGCCAGCTCACCACCATCAGGGGAGCAGTTCTTC.

The genes are TRBV25-1 and TRBJ1-2; the D gene is possibly TRBD1 (6 bases). V lost 5 bases and J lost 3, with 13 bases in between. The germline V gene encodes CDR1 MGHDK and CDR2 SYGVNS. This CDR3 spans 14 amino acids. CDR3 DNA sequence: TGTGCCAGCAGTATAACAGGGTCTGACTATGGCTACACCTTC. It yields the protein CASSITGSDYGYTF.

This clone has only a few counts. The genes are TRBV9 and TRBJ1-1; TRBD1 agrees at 7 bases. V lost 8 bases and J lost 3; bases outside the gene matches: 10. Germline values: CDR1 SGDLS, CDR2 YYNGEE. There are 14 residues in the CDR3. In DNA form, the CDR3 reads TGTGCCAGATACTCCGACAGGGATTACACTGAAGCTTTCTTT. Its translation is CARYSDRDYTEAFF.

The V call is TRBV21-1, the J call TRBJ2-2; the table names TRBD2, a call not compared with the DNA. TRBV21-1 is described as a pseudogene. CDR3 length: 19 residues. The CDR3 DNA sequence: TGTGCCAGCAGCGAGACTAGCGGGGGGGTTCAAGCGAACACCGGGGAGCTGTTTTTT. This translates into CASSETSGGVQANTGELFF.

The V and J genes are TRBV5-6 and TRBJ1-1; unclear D gene. This CDR3 region has 13 residues. V was pared by 1 base and J by 0 bases, with 4 bases between. Germline V gives CDR1 SGHDT, CDR2 YYEEEE. The CDR3 reads CASSLWLNTEAFF. CDR3 nucleotide sequence: TGTGCCAGCAGCTTGTGGCTGAACACTGAAGCTTTCTTT.

The V gene is TRBV6-6, the J gene TRBJ2-1; D is perhaps TRBD2 (7 bases). The CDR3 totals 15 residues. Germline CDR1 is MNHNY and CDR2 is SVGAGI (reference sequence). Trimming cost V 4 bases and J 0 bases, with 10 bases left between them. This CDR3 reads CASSFAGASYNEQFF. As DNA, the CDR3 is TGTGCCAGCAGTTTTGCGGGGGCCTCCTACAATGAGCAGTTCTTC.

This clone was picked up a small number of times. CDR3 sequence (DNA): TGTGCCAGCACCCAAGGGGGAATCGGCACAGATACGCAGTATTTT. As protein: CASTQGGIGTDTQYF. V and J are TRBV7-8 and TRBJ2-3; D may be TRBD1 (6 bases). Trimming removed 7 bases at V and 1 base at J, with 15 bases between. The CDR3 has 15 amino acids. Germline-derived CDR1 and CDR2 are SGHVS and FQNEAQ.

The chain is built from TRBV10-3 and TRBJ1-2; 8 bases are shared with TRBD1. Trimming took 7 bases from V and 3 from J; bases not matched to a gene: 7. Germline V CDR1 and CDR2: ENHRY, SYGVKD. The CDR3 length is 14 residues. CDR3 sequence: CAITRTGRDYGYTF. The DNA of the CDR3 is TGTGCCATCACTAGGACAGGGCGGGACTATGGCTACACCTTC.

As regards this clone: Other DNA sequences in the same sample also yield this CDR3. DNA for the CDR3: TGTGCCAGCAGCTCACAGGGGGCGGGCACTGAAGCTTTCTTT. This gives the protein CASSSQGAGTEAFF. This sequence joins TRBV7-2 and TRBJ1-1; 9 positions agree with TRBD1. V trimming: 4 bases; J trimming: 4 bases; junction bases outside the gene matches: 4. This CDR3 contains 14 residues. CDR1 and CDR2 from the germline V gene are SGHTA and FQGNSA.

This clone was detected a few times. This chain links TRBV5-5 with TRBJ1-4, with D unresolved. V lost 1 base and J lost 5, with 9 bases in between. The CDR3 loop spans 14 amino acids. Germline values: CDR1 SGHKS, CDR2 YYEKEE (reference sequence). The CDR3 DNA is TGTGCCAGCAGCTTGTTGGAGATAAATGAAAAACTGTTTTTT. It translates to CASSLLEINEKLFF.

This sequence joins TRBV4-1 and TRBJ2-5; TRBD1 matches 8 bases. The DNA end is a closer match to TRBJ2-7, so the J assignment may be wrong. CDR1 and CDR2 from the germline V gene are MGHRA and YSYEKL. This CDR3 is 14 amino acids long. The CDR3 DNA is TGCGCCAGCAGTCGAGGACAGGGTTTGGACGAGCAGTACTTC. It translates to CASSRGQGLDEQYF.

This chain uses TRBV7-9 with TRBJ2-3; TRBD1 matches 7 bases. Germline CDR1 SEHNR, CDR2 FQNEAQ (reference sequence). V was pared by 4 bases and J by 4 bases, with 8 bases of the junction left unmatched. The CDR3 is 15 amino acids. CDR3 protein: CASSSTGSIADTQYF. The DNA for the CDR3 is TGTGCCAGCAGCTCGACAGGGTCGATAGCAGATACGCAGTATTTT.